This T cell receptor beta chain originates from a study of blood T cell repertoires in COVID-19. The data were produced by immunoSEQ multiplex PCR, yet TCRdb's version contains in-frame clones alone and is incomplete. The sample includes fewer than 55,000 clones, approximately 84% of them seen just once. Germline V gene sequence: CDR1 SQVTM, CDR2 ANQGSEA. V was clipped by 7 bases and J by 0 bases, with 9 bases between them. The CDR3 runs 12 residues. This sequence joins TRBV29-1 and TRBJ1-1, with a weak D call TRBD1 (6 bases). This TCR came from a middle-aged man with acute or convalescent COVID-19. Material: peripheral blood. The CDR3 here is CSGTVMNTEAFF. The CDR3 DNA sequence: TGCAGCGGGACAGTAATGAACACTGAAGCTTTCTTT.